This TCR beta chain is from a study of naive and memory T cell subsets. The beta constant-region primer was an equimolar mix of two oligonucleotides covering TRBC1 and TRBC2. Four rounds of PCR amplified the ligated cDNA using nested alpha and beta constant-region primers plus SP2. The cDNA 3' end received a ligated single-stranded oligonucleotide carrying the SP2 primer and a 12-nucleotide UMI. A single record per CDR3 protein comes from TCRdb applying MiXCR to the UMI-ligation and nested PCR reads. The table lists 85,000 or so distinct CDR3 sequences, about 9.9% of them singletons, with approximately 1.1% in the top ten. From the second PCR step, alpha and beta chains were amplified apart. Cells stained for CD3, CD4, CD8, CD45RA, CD27 and viability were sorted into four CD45RA/CD27 subsets. At least ten counts were recorded for this clonotype. Sequences were obtained from naive CD8+ T cells from blood. The source of this sequence is a human donor in good health.

The CDR3 DNA reads as TGTGCCAGCAGCTTGGGGGGGAACTACGAGCAGTACTTC. This codes for CASSLGGNYEQYF. The rearrangement joins TRBV7-8 to TRBJ2-7, with 7 positions matching TRBD2. This CDR3 has 13 residues. Trimming at V came to 3 bases and at J to 3 bases, leaving 2 bases not matched to a gene. Germline CDR1 SGHVS, CDR2 FQNEAQ. The entire variable domain, with the rest obtained from reference TRBV7-8 and TRBJ2-7, is as follows: GAGVSQSPRYKVAKRGQDVALRCDPISGHVSLFWYQQALGQGPEFLTYFQNEAQLDKSGLPSDRFFAERPEGSVSTLKIQRTQQEDSAVYLCASSLGGNYEQYFGPGTRLTVT.